The 27 T cell receptor beta chains presented below share a single source sample, sequenced in a study of identifying expanded T cells in peripheral blood (dated by TCRdb to about 2019). Libraries came from the immunoSEQ multiplex PCR assay. The table comes from immuneACCESS by way of TCRdb, which keeps in-frame sequences with V and J called. Part of the clones is missing from these tables; in studies checked, under half for an unresolved V gene and the rest for unknown reasons. The sample has around 130,000 clones on record, about 88% of them singletons. Together, the top ten hold more than 7% of the sample. Sequenced input: blood. The origin of the receptors is a person between 18 and 75 years old in good health.

This chain uses TRBV7-8 with TRBJ1-1; 7 bases match TRBD1. V shed 5 bases, J shed 1 base, and the junction held 7 bases outside the gene matches. Germline CDR1 SGHVS, CDR2 FQNEAQ. The CDR3 is made up of 15 amino acids. This CDR3 is CASSPPRDRNTEAFF. The CDR3 region has the DNA TGTGCCAGCAGCCCACCCCGGGACAGGAACACTGAAGCTTTCTTT.

The V and J genes are TRBV6-6 and TRBJ2-3; 7 positions agree with TRBD2. From germline, CDR1 is MNHNY and CDR2 SVGAGI (reference sequence). V was pared by 5 bases and J by 0 bases, with 8 bases of the junction left unmatched. CDR3 length equals 16 residues. The CDR3 here is CASSPPTGGSTDTQYF. DNA of the CDR3: TGTGCCAGCAGTCCCCCGACGGGGGGTAGCACAGATACGCAGTATTTT.

This chain links TRBV28 with TRBJ2-7; the match to TRBD1 covers 9 bases. The CDR3 loop spans 16 amino acids. The germline V gene encodes CDR1 MDHEN and CDR2 SYDVKM. After removal of 8 bases from V and 2 bases from J, the junction contained 13 bases not matched to a gene. DNA for the CDR3: TGTGCCAGCGCCGGGACAGGGATCTTTGGAGCCTACGAGCAGTACTTC. It encodes CASAGTGIFGAYEQYF.

The chain recombines TRBV6-5 with TRBJ1-3; D is ambiguous. Per germline, CDR1 MNHEY and CDR2 SVGAGI. This CDR3 spans 14 amino acids. Deletions cut 2 bases from V and 4 bases from J, with 9 bases between. CDR3 DNA sequence: TGTGCCAGCAGTTACGTCGGTGGCGGAAACACCATATATTTT. It translates to CASSYVGGGNTIYF.

The gene calls are TRBV5-1 and TRBJ2-5; 11 nucleotides align to TRBD1. This CDR3 region has 16 residues. Losses at the gene ends were 1 base for V and 1 base for J; bases not matched to a gene: 3. Germline CDR1 is SGHRS and CDR2 is YFSETQ. The CDR3 nucleotides are TGCGCCAGCAGCTTGAGGACAGGGGGCCCCCAAGAGACCCAGTACTTC. Its protein is CASSLRTGGPQETQYF. The variable domain in full, with the rest retrieved from reference TRBV5-1 and TRBJ2-5, is KAGVTQTPRYLIKTRGQQVTLSCSPISGHRSVSWYQQTPGQGLQFLFEYFSETQRNKGNFPGRFSGRQFSNSRSEMNVSTLELGDSALYLCASSLRTGGPQETQYFGPGTRLLVL.

This clone appeared many times. The chain has TRBV14 and TRBJ1-1, with D possibly matching TRBD1 (5 bases). Germline V gene sequence: CDR1 SGHDN, CDR2 FVKESK. The CDR3 consists of 14 residues. Trimming removed 5 bases from V and 4 bases from J, with 14 bases in between. CDR3 in DNA: TGTGCCAGCAGCTATCAGGGAGTCGGCACTGAAGCTTTCTTT. Protein sequence: CASSYQGVGTEAFF. Full variable domain (rest looked up from reference TRBV14 and TRBJ1-1): EAGVTQFPSHSVIEKGQTVTLRCDPISGHDNLYWYRRVMGKEIKFLLHFVKESKQDESGMPNNRFLAERTGGTYSTLKVQPAELEDSGVYFCASSYQGVGTEAFFGQGTRLTVV.

The chain is built from TRBV6-6 and TRBJ2-1, with 12 bases matching TRBD1. J gave up 8 bases and V 6 bases, and 5 bases lay outside the gene matches. The CDR3 runs 14 residues. Germline V gives CDR1 MNHNY, CDR2 SVGAGI (reference sequence). Here the CDR3 DNA reads TGTGCCAGCAGGGGACAGGGGGCGGTCGATGAGCAGTTCTTC. This translates into CASRGQGAVDEQFF.

The rearrangement joins TRBV19 to TRBJ1-1; perhaps TRBD1 as D (6 bases). The CDR3 is made up of 14 amino acids. Trimming took off 6 bases at V and 0 bases at J, with 11 bases between the two ends. Germline CDR1 reads LNHDA; CDR2 reads SQIVND (reference sequence). CDR3: CASRETGMNTEAFF. The CDR3 DNA is TGTGCCAGTAGAGAGACAGGCATGAACACTGAAGCTTTCTTT.

The chain recombines TRBV5-6 with TRBJ2-2, with D possibly TRBD2 on 6 matching bases. Germline lookup yields CDR1 SGHDT and CDR2 YYEEEE. Trimming removed 4 bases at V and 5 bases at J, with 18 bases between. This CDR3 spans 16 amino acids. The CDR3 protein is CASSPPRGIGTGELFF. The CDR3 nucleotides are TGTGCCAGCAGCCCCCCGCGGGGCATCGGGACCGGGGAGCTGTTTTTT.

This clone showed up just once. The CDR3 DNA follows: TGTGCCTGGGGGGACTACCAAGAGACCCAGTACTTC. Its translation: CAWGDYQETQYF. This chain joins TRBV30 and TRBJ2-5; a weak D match, TRBD2 (6 bases). Trimming took 5 bases from V and 0 from J, leaving 7 bases between them. CDR3 length: 12 residues. From germline, CDR1 is GTSNPN and CDR2 SVGIG (reference sequence).

J is TRBJ2-2 and V is TRBV6-1; possibly TRBD1 for D (8 bases). Trimming took 0 bases from V and 5 from J, leaving 16 bases between them. From germline, CDR1 is MNHNS and CDR2 SASEGT. This CDR3 has 17 amino acids. CDR3 in amino acids: CASSEALGQGGTGELFF. The CDR3 region has the DNA TGTGCCAGCAGTGAAGCGCTCGGACAGGGAGGGACCGGGGAGCTGTTTTTT.

This sequence joins TRBV6-1 and TRBJ2-7; TRBD1 aligns across 9 bases. The CDR3 extends over 14 amino acids. Germline V gives CDR1 MNHNS, CDR2 SASEGT. J was trimmed by 4 bases and V by 0 bases; bases with no gene match: 1. This CDR3 reads CASSEAGQGYEQYF. DNA for the CDR3: TGTGCCAGCAGTGAAGCAGGACAGGGGTACGAGCAGTACTTC.

The rearrangement joins TRBV5-1 to TRBJ1-1; 10 bases agree with TRBD1. The CDR3 extends over 16 amino acids. Germline V CDR1 and CDR2: SGHRS, YFSETQ. J gave up 5 bases and V 0 bases, and 7 bases lay outside the gene matches. CDR3 in amino acids: CASSLAPGQGRTEAFF. CDR3 DNA sequence: TGCGCCAGCAGCTTGGCCCCGGGACAGGGGAGAACTGAAGCTTTCTTT.

Concerning this clone: Different DNA sequences within this sample yield the same CDR3. This rearrangement joins TRBV18 to TRBJ1-4; no clear D gene. CDR1 is KGHSH and CDR2 is LQKENI in the germline V gene. Trimming shortened V by 0 bases and J by 5 bases, and 10 bases separated the two germline ends. The CDR3 spans 15 residues. The CDR3 DNA reads TGTGCCAGCTCACCACCGGGGTTTCCAAATGAAAAACTGTTTTTT. Its protein is CASSPPGFPNEKLFF.

The gene calls are TRBV10-3 and TRBJ1-2; D ambiguous. The CDR3 consists of 15 residues. Germline CDR1 reads ENHRY; CDR2 reads SYGVKD. V lost 0 bases and J lost 3, with 11 bases in between. Here the CDR3 reads CAISESTGKDYGYTF. CDR3 coding DNA: TGTGCCATCAGTGAGTCGACGGGTAAGGACTATGGCTACACCTTC.

V and J are TRBV2 and TRBJ2-7; no clear D gene. The CDR3 has 14 residues. The germline V gene has CDR1 SNHLY and CDR2 FYNNEI. V dropped 6 bases and J dropped 4 bases, with 16 bases sitting between them. The chain's CDR3 is CASRDQPQSYEQYF. For the CDR3, the DNA is TGTGCCAGCAGGGACCAACCACAATCTTACGAGCAGTACTTC.

This sequence joins TRBV21-1 and TRBJ1-3. TRBV21-1 is marked as a pseudogene. This CDR3 comprises 13 residues. CDR3 sequence reads: CASSKPAIATIYF. CDR3 nucleotide sequence: TGTGCCAGCAGCAAACCCGCCATCGCCACCATATATTTT.

CDR3 protein: CASSLDGTQYF. The CDR3 DNA reads as TGCGCCAGCAGCTTGGATGGGACCCAGTACTTC. The chain is built from TRBV5-1 and TRBJ2-5; D gene unclear. Trimming shortened V by 0 bases and J by 7 bases, and 4 bases separated the two germline ends. This CDR3 comprises 11 residues. Germline CDR1 SGHRS, CDR2 YFSETQ.

This clone appeared once. The chain is built from TRBV11-3 and TRBJ2-1, with 10 bases lining up with TRBD2. The V gene's germline CDR1 is SGHNT and CDR2 YENEEA. This CDR3 region has 15 residues. Trimming at V came to 5 bases and at J to 6 bases, leaving 7 bases not matched to a gene. In DNA, the CDR3 is TGTGCCAGCAGCACCAGCGGGAGGGCCCTCAATGAGCAGTTCTTC. Protein: CASSTSGRALNEQFF.

The genes are TRBV28 and TRBJ1-4; D gene unclear. V shed 4 bases and J shed 7 bases, with 19 bases lying between them. The CDR3 is 16 residues long. Germline V lookup: CDR1 MDHEN, CDR2 SYDVKM. The CDR3, as DNA: TGTGCCAGCAGTTCCAACCGAGGGATCCTGGGTGAAAAACTGTTTTTT. This sequence encodes CASSSNRGILGEKLFF.

This chain uses TRBV7-9 with TRBJ2-7; no definite D call. Per germline, CDR1 SEHNR and CDR2 FQNEAQ (reference sequence). This CDR3 comprises 13 residues. Trimming took off 1 base at V and 7 bases at J, with 11 bases between the two ends. The CDR3 DNA sequence: TGTGCCAGCAGCTTAGGCGGTCTAAGGGAGCAGTACTTC. Protein: CASSLGGLREQYF.

The V and J genes are TRBV29-1 and TRBJ2-2; 9 positions match TRBD1. This CDR3 contains 13 residues. Per the germline V gene, CDR1 is SQVTM and CDR2 is ANQGSEA. J lost 7 bases, V lost 5 bases, and 5 bases had no gene match. CDR3 loop: CSVWDREGGELFF. CDR3 bases: TGCAGCGTTTGGGACAGGGAGGGCGGGGAGCTGTTTTTT.

This chain uses TRBV2 with TRBJ1-5; D is ambiguous. The germline CDR1 and CDR2 sequences are SNHLY and FYNNEI. V was cut by 2 bases and J by 5 bases, with 7 bases left in between. CDR3 length: 13 residues. The CDR3 here is CASSEWADQPQHF. The CDR3 DNA is TGTGCCAGCAGTGAATGGGCGGATCAGCCCCAGCATTTT.

The CDR3: CASSALRLAGVSDTQYF. CDR3 in DNA: TGTGCCAGCAGTGCCCTTAGACTAGCGGGAGTCTCAGATACGCAGTATTTT. The chain is built from TRBV6-1 and TRBJ2-3, with 12 bases that match TRBD2. The CDR3 spans 17 residues. After removal of 4 bases from V and 4 bases from J, the junction contained 9 bases not matched to a gene. Per germline, CDR1 MNHNS and CDR2 SASEGT.

The chain has TRBV6-1 and TRBJ1-2; D is perhaps TRBD1 (5 bases). The CDR3 has 14 residues. The germline V gene has CDR1 MNHNS and CDR2 SASEGT. The V and J ends lost 1 base and 5 bases respectively, with 11 bases between them. The CDR3 DNA is TGTGCCAGCAGTGAAGTGACAGCTCCTTATGGCTACACCTTC. This sequence encodes CASSEVTAPYGYTF.

The chain couples TRBV5-1 to TRBJ1-1, with 11 bases matching TRBD1. Per germline, CDR1 SGHRS and CDR2 YFSETQ. The CDR3 covers 15 residues. After removal of 0 bases from V and 5 bases from J, the junction contained 3 bases not matched to a gene. CDR3 nucleotides: TGCGCCAGCAGCTTGGAAGGGACAGGGGGGACTGAAGCTTTCTTT. This gives the protein CASSLEGTGGTEAFF.

The chain employs TRBV7-8 and TRBJ2-5; TRBD1 matches 8 bases. CDR1 and CDR2 from the germline V gene are SGHVS and FQNEAQ. The CDR3 is 19 residues long. V gave up 5 bases and J gave up 2 bases; unmatched junction bases: 19. CDR3 in amino acids: CASSQTGQGALWGQETQYF. The CDR3 DNA sequence: TGTGCCAGCAGCCAAACGGGGCAGGGGGCTCTCTGGGGACAAGAGACCCAGTACTTC.